These 15 T cell receptor beta chains were sequenced from one sample in a study of T-cell reconstitution after alpha-beta-depleted transplantation in children. Researchers prepared the TCRbeta library using unique molecular identifiers, the study reports. TCRdb passed the PCR reads through MiXCR, listing each CDR3 protein once. The sample contains roughly 100,000 distinct CDR3 sequences, about 8% of which appear only once. Source: PBMCs from the stem cell graft donor, taken from the stem cell graft. The receptors were gathered from a human donor who donated a stem cell graft to a child with congenital amegakaryocytic thrombocytopenia.

This clonotype was picked up a small number of times. The rearrangement uses TRBV5-6 and TRBJ1-1; D is ambiguous. The germline V gene encodes CDR1 SGHDT and CDR2 YYEEEE. Trimming pared 3 bases from V and 2 bases from J, leaving 8 bases between. The CDR3 is made up of 13 amino acids. CDR3 sequence reads: CASSSWGNTEAFF. Written as DNA, the CDR3 is TGTGCCAGCAGCTCTTGGGGAAACACTGAAGCTTTCTTT. Variable domain in full (rest from reference TRBV5-6 and TRBJ1-1): DAGVTQSPTHLIKTRGQQVTLRCSPKSGHDTVSWYQQALGQGPQFIFQYYEEEERQRGNFPDRFSGHQFPNYSSELNVNALLLGDSALYLCASSSWGNTEAFFGQGTRLTVV.

Ten or more counts support this clonotype. CDR3 nucleotide sequence: TGTGCCAGCACCACCGGGAAGAGTTCACCCCTCCACTTT. This encodes CASTTGKSSPLHF. The chain joins TRBV6-5 to TRBJ1-6, with unresolved D. Between the trimmed V and J ends, which lost 7 bases and 9 bases, there was a span of 13 bases. The CDR3 is made up of 13 amino acids. The germline gives CDR1 MNHEY, CDR2 SVGAGI.

This clonotype has ten or more counts. V gene TRBV5-6 combines with J gene TRBJ2-3, with D unclear. CDR3 size: 13 residues. The germline V and J ends were trimmed by 0 bases and 0 bases, with 2 bases remaining between them. Germline V gives CDR1 SGHDT, CDR2 YYEEEE. CDR3 amino acids: CASSLASTDTQYF. The CDR3 DNA reads as TGTGCCAGCAGCTTGGCGAGCACAGATACGCAGTATTTT.

V and J are TRBV12-3 or TRBV12-4 and TRBJ2-7; 8 bases line up with TRBD2. After removal of 4 bases from V and 6 bases from J, the junction contained 11 bases not matched to a gene. The CDR3 length is 15 residues. The chain's CDR3 is CASSSKGAGVAEQYF. The CDR3 coding sequence is TGTGCCAGCAGTTCCAAGGGAGCGGGGGTGGCCGAGCAGTACTTC.

This clonotype has at least ten counts. The chain employs TRBV20-1 and TRBJ2-3, with D perhaps matching TRBD1 or TRBD2 (5 bases each). The germline V gene has CDR1 DFQATT and CDR2 SNEGSKA (reference sequence). There are 16 residues in the CDR3. Trimming left V 0 bases short and J 1 base short, with 14 bases between. This chain's CDR3 is CSARDVRVGRTDTQYF. The CDR3 region has the DNA TGCAGTGCTAGAGATGTGAGGGTGGGGCGCACAGATACGCAGTATTTT.

This clonotype was picked up many times. The chain couples TRBV12-3 or TRBV12-4 to TRBJ1-2; 7 positions agree with TRBD1. J lost 2 bases, V lost 3 bases, and 3 bases had no gene match. This CDR3 spans 14 amino acids. CDR3 loop: CASSLDRSNYGYTF. CDR3 sequence (DNA): TGTGCCAGCAGTTTGGACAGGTCGAACTATGGCTACACCTTC.

This clonotype was picked up many times. The rearrangement joins TRBV20-1 to TRBJ1-6, with a tentative D call TRBD1 (6 bases). The V end was cut by 0 bases, the J end by 4 bases, with 13 bases between. There are 16 residues in the CDR3. Germline V gives CDR1 DFQATT, CDR2 SNEGSKA (reference sequence). CDR3 loop: CSARDRGGGYNSPLHF. In DNA, the CDR3 is TGCAGTGCTAGAGACAGGGGAGGGGGATATAATTCACCCCTCCACTTT.

This clonotype occurred many times. The chain couples TRBV20-1 to TRBJ1-6; D is unclear. This CDR3 is built from 15 residues. Trimming removed 2 bases from V and 10 bases from J, with 18 bases in between. Germline V lookup: CDR1 DFQATT, CDR2 SNEGSKA (reference sequence). The CDR3 loop reads CSARSAGRSGSPLHF. CDR3 DNA sequence: TGCAGTGCTAGATCCGCTGGGAGGTCGGGGTCACCCCTCCACTTT.

This clonotype was recorded at least ten times. The chain links TRBV28 to TRBJ2-7, with 10 bases aligning to TRBD2. Per the germline V gene, CDR1 is MDHEN and CDR2 is SYDVKM. This CDR3 has 13 amino acids. The V segment lost 7 bases and the J segment 3 bases; nucleotides outside the gene matches: 3. As DNA, the CDR3 is TGTGCCAGCATAGCGGGAGGAGTCTACGAGCAGTACTTC. Translated, it gives CASIAGGVYEQYF.

By share of the sample, this clonotype is medium-sized. This rearrangement joins TRBV10-3 to TRBJ2-5, with D possibly matching TRBD1 (6 bases). Per germline, CDR1 ENHRY and CDR2 SYGVKD. There are 13 residues in the CDR3. Trimming left V 6 bases short and J 4 bases short, with 12 bases between. The CDR3 region is CAISTGFAETQYF. In nucleotides, the CDR3 is TGTGCCATCAGCACAGGGTTTGCAGAGACCCAGTACTTC.

This clonotype came up many times. CDR3 loop: CASIVSGRAGETQYF. CDR3 DNA sequence: TGCGCCAGCATTGTTAGCGGGAGGGCTGGAGAGACCCAGTACTTC. V is TRBV5-1 and J is TRBJ2-5; TRBD2 matches at 11 bases. CDR3 size: 15 residues. Germline loops: CDR1 SGHRS, CDR2 YFSETQ. Trimming at V came to 6 bases and at J to 4 bases, leaving 8 bases not matched to a gene.

V gene TRBV5-1 combines with J gene TRBJ2-7; perhaps TRBD2 as D (6 bases). Germline V CDR1 and CDR2: SGHRS, YFSETQ. The V end lost 5 bases, the J end lost 4 bases, and 13 bases lay between the germline ends. CDR3 length: 13 amino acids. The CDR3 DNA follows: TGCGCCAGCAGTCGCGATGGGGGGTACGAGCAGTACTTC. The encoded protein is CASSRDGGYEQYF.

This clonotype was observed many times. The chain joins TRBV2 to TRBJ2-7; D is perhaps TRBD2 (6 bases). Trimming pared 4 bases from V and 0 bases from J, leaving 16 bases between. CDR3 length: 16 residues. Germline CDR1 reads SNHLY; CDR2 reads FYNNEI. In DNA, the CDR3 is TGTGCCAGCAGTGGTGAGGGACGGGGGACCTCCTACGAGCAGTACTTC. It specifies CASSGEGRGTSYEQYF.

At least ten counts were recorded for this clonotype. V gene TRBV27 combines with J gene TRBJ2-7; maybe TRBD2 (6 bases). This CDR3 region has 13 residues. Germline lookup yields CDR1 MNHEY and CDR2 SMNVEV (reference sequence). Deletions cut 5 bases from V and 5 bases from J, with 13 bases between. The CDR3 region is CASSSGLKNEQYF. The CDR3 DNA reads TGTGCCAGCAGTAGCGGGCTAAAGAACGAGCAGTACTTC.

The V and J genes are TRBV20-1 and TRBJ1-1; 7 bases map to TRBD1. V shed 6 bases, J shed 4 bases, and the junction held 5 bases outside the gene matches. The CDR3 length is 12 residues. CDR1 and CDR2 (germline): DFQATT, SNEGSKA (reference sequence). CDR3 nucleotides: TGCAGTGCCCTGTCAGGGGGCACTGAAGCTTTCTTT. This codes for CSALSGGTEAFF.